This T cell receptor (beta chain) is drawn from a study of blood T cell repertoires in COVID-19. The CDR3 is 13 residues long. The V gene's germline CDR1 is SGHTS and CDR2 YDEGEE. Trimming took 1 base from V and 2 from J, leaving 4 bases between them. Under the authors' procedure: Estimated nucleated cell counts came from reference gene primer amplification. The table came from immunoSEQ multiplex PCR; TCRdb's copy has only in-frame clones and leaves some out. V and J calls and clone size are as listed in that table; D and trimming were resolved from the DNA. The sample gives approximately 170,000 clones, over 65% of which show up once; 2.5% to 3.5% is in the top ten.

V usage is TRBV5-8 and J usage is TRBJ1-5; D unresolved. The receptor was derived from a woman aged 80 or over with acute or convalescent COVID-19. The sample was peripheral blood. CDR3 sequence reads: CASSLQGNQPQHF. The CDR3 DNA reads TGTGCCAGCAGCTTGCAGGGCAATCAGCCCCAGCATTTT.